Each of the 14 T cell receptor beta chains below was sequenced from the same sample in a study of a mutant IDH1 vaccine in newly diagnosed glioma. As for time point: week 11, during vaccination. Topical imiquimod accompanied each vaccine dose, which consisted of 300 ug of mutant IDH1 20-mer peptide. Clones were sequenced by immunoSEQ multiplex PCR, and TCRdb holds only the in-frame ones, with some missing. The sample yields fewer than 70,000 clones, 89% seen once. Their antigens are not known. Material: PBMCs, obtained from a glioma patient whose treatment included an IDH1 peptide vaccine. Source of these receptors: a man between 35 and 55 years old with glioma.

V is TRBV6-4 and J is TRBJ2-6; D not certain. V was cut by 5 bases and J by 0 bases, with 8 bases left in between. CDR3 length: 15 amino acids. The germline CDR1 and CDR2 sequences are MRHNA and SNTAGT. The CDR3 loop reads CASSPSSSGANVLTF. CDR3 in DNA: TGTGCCAGCAGTCCCAGTTCCTCTGGGGCCAACGTCCTGACTTTC.

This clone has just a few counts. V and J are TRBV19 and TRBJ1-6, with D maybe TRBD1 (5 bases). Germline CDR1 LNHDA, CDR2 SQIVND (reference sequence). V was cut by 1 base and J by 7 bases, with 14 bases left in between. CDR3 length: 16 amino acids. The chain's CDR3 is CASSIGFGAGNSPLHF. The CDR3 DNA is TGTGCCAGTAGTATAGGATTTGGGGCCGGAAATTCACCCCTCCACTTT.

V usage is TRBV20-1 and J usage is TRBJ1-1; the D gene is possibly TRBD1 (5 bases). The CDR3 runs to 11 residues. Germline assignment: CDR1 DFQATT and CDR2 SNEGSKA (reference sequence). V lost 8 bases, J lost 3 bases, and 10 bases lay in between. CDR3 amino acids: CSMSRDTEAFF. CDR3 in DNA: TGCAGTATGTCCAGGGACACTGAAGCTTTCTTT.

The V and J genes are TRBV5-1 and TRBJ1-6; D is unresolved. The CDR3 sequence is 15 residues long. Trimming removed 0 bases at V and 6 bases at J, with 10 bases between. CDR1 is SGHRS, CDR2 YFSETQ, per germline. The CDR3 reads CASSLEKATNSPLHF. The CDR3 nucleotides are TGCGCCAGCAGCTTGGAGAAGGCCACTAATTCACCCCTCCACTTT.

CDR3 sequence: CASSLTSGRHHEQYF. The DNA for the CDR3 is TGTGCCAGCAGCCTTACTAGCGGGAGACACCACGAGCAGTACTTC. The rearrangement links TRBV5-4 to TRBJ2-7; 11 bases map to TRBD2. V shed 4 bases, J shed 5 bases, and the junction held 8 bases outside the gene matches. Germline CDR1 is SGHNT and CDR2 is YYREEE (reference sequence). This CDR3 spans 15 amino acids.

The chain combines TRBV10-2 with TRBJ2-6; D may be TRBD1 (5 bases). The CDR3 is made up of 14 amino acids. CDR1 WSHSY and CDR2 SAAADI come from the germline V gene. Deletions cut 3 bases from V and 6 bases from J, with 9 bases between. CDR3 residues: CASSDPGLANVLTF. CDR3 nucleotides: TGCGCCAGCAGTGATCCAGGGCTGGCCAACGTCCTGACTTTC.

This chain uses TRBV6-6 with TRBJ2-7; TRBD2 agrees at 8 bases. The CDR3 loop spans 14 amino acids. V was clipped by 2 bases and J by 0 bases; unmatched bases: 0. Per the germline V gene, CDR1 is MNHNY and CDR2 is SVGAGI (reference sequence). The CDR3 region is CASSYGTSSYEQYF. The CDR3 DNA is TGTGCCAGCAGTTACGGGACTAGCTCCTACGAGCAGTACTTC.

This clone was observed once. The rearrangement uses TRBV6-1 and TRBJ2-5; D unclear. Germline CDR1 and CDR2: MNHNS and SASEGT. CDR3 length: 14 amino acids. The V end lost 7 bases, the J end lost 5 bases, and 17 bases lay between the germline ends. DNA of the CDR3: TGTGCCAGCAACTTAAGGAGCAGGCCGGAGACCCAGTACTTC. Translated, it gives CASNLRSRPETQYF.

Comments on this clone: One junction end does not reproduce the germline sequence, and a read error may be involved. The CDR3 DNA reads TGTGCCAGCGGCGACTTTCAGGCCCAGCATTTT. Translating it yields CASGDFQAQHF. This sequence joins TRBV2 and TRBJ1-5; unclear D gene. The germline CDR1 and CDR2 sequences are SNHLY and FYNNEI. CDR3 length: 11 residues.

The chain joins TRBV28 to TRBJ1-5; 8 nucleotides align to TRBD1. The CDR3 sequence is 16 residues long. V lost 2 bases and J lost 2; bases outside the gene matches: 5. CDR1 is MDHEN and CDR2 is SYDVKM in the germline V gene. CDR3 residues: CASSLPGGAGNQPQHF. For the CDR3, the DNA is TGTGCCAGCAGTTTACCAGGGGGCGCAGGCAATCAGCCCCAGCATTTT.

CDR3 coding DNA: TGCAGCGTTATTAGCGGGAGGTCCTACGAGCAGTACTTC. Encoded protein: CSVISGRSYEQYF. V and J are TRBV29-1 and TRBJ2-7, with TRBD2 matching 10 bases. CDR3 length: 13 amino acids. J gave up 1 base and V 5 bases, and 2 bases lay outside the gene matches. Germline loops: CDR1 SQVTM, CDR2 ANQGSEA.

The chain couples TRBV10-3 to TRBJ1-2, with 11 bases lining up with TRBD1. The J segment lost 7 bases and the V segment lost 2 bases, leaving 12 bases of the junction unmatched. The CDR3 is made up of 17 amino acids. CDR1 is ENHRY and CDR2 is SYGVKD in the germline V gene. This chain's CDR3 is CAISEAAGTGGESGYTF. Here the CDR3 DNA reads TGTGCCATCAGTGAGGCCGCCGGGACAGGGGGTGAGTCTGGCTACACCTTC.

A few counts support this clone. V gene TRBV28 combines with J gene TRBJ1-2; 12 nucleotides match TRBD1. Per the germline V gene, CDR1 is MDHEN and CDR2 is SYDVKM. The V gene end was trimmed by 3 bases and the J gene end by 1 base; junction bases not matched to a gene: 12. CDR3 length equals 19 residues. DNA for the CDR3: TGTGCCAGCAGTTTTCGTCCCGGGACAGGGGGCTACTATAACTATGGCTACACCTTC. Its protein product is CASSFRPGTGGYYNYGYTF.

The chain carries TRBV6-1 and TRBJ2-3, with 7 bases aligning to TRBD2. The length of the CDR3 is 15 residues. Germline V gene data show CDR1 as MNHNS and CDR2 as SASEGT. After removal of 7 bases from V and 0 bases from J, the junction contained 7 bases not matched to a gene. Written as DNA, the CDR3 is TGTGCCAGCACTTCGGCGGGGGTTAGCACAGATACGCAGTATTTT. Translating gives CASTSAGVSTDTQYF.